Listed below are T cell receptor beta chains from one sample, sequenced in a study of OX40 agonist ivuxolimab in advanced cancers. TCRdb keeps only in-frame clones here, not all; method: immunoSEQ multiplex PCR. The sample contains under 20,000 clones, over 80% of which appear only once. Specimen: CD4+ or CD8+ T cells sorted from blood, collected in a trial of the OX40 agonist ivuxolimab. These receptors all stem from an adult with an advanced solid tumor such as melanoma, head and neck, liver or kidney cancer. CDR3s include the opening cysteine and the closing phenylalanine or tryptophan. Each record gives: clone size, V gene, D gene, J gene, CDR3 protein, CDR3 DNA. The D gene is left open where the match is weak. The size field is filled for only some rows; it gives once, few, many or a size class.

clone_size: .; v_call: TRBV18; d_call: TRBD1; j_call: TRBJ1-1; cdr3_aa: CASRTGLNTEAFF; cdr3_nt: TGTGCCAGCAGGACAGGGTTGAACACTGAAGCTTTCTTT
clone_size: .; v_call: TRBV27; d_call: .; j_call: TRBJ2-1; cdr3_aa: CASSFDISSYNEQFF; cdr3_nt: TGTGCCAGCAGTTTCGACATTAGCTCCTACAATGAGCAGTTCTTC
clone_size: .; v_call: TRBV7-9; d_call: .; j_call: TRBJ2-7; cdr3_aa: CASSLAPPLRHDFSYEQYF; cdr3_nt: TGTGCCAGCAGCTTAGCCCCCCCCCTCCGTCACGACTTCTCCTACGAGCAGTACTTC
clone_size: .; v_call: TRBV18; d_call: .; j_call: TRBJ2-2; cdr3_aa: CASSPGLGTGELFF; cdr3_nt: TGTGCCAGCTCACCAGGACTGGGAACCGGGGAGCTGTTTTTT
clone_size: few; v_call: TRBV28; d_call: .; j_call: TRBJ1-6; cdr3_aa: CASSLFPGYNSPLHF; cdr3_nt: TGTGCCAGCAGTTTATTCCCGGGGTACAATTCACCCCTCCACTTT
clone_size: .; v_call: TRBV27; d_call: .; j_call: TRBJ2-1; cdr3_aa: CASSLLGGLANEQFF; cdr3_nt: TGTGCCAGCAGTTTACTTGGCGGACTTGCCAATGAGCAGTTCTTC
clone_size: .; v_call: TRBV28; d_call: .; j_call: TRBJ2-7; cdr3_aa: CASSLAGVHEQYF; cdr3_nt: TGTGCCAGCAGTTTAGCCGGGGTCCACGAGCAGTACTTC
clone_size: .; v_call: TRBV2; d_call: TRBD2; j_call: TRBJ2-7; cdr3_aa: CASSDPTGGRAYEQYF; cdr3_nt: TGTGCCAGCAGTGACCCCACGGGGGGTAGGGCCTACGAGCAGTACTTC
clone_size: .; v_call: TRBV4-3; d_call: TRBD1; j_call: TRBJ1-5; cdr3_aa: CASSQAPGGGNQPQHF; cdr3_nt: TGCGCCAGCAGCCAAGCCCCAGGGGGCGGCAATCAGCCCCAGCATTTT
clone_size: .; v_call: TRBV18; d_call: .; j_call: TRBJ1-2; cdr3_aa: CASSPGPNYGYTF; cdr3_nt: TGTGCCAGCTCTCCGGGTCCTAACTATGGCTACACCTTC
clone_size: .; v_call: TRBV6-1; d_call: .; j_call: TRBJ2-7; cdr3_aa: CASSEIRGAVYEQYF; cdr3_nt: TGTGCCAGCAGTGAAATCAGGGGGGCAGTCTACGAGCAGTACTTC
clone_size: .; v_call: TRBV30; d_call: .; j_call: TRBJ2-1; cdr3_aa: CAWRIYNEQFF; cdr3_nt: TGTGCCTGGAGGATCTACAATGAGCAGTTCTTC
clone_size: .; v_call: TRBV4-1; d_call: .; j_call: TRBJ1-5; cdr3_aa: CASSQDPGHLNQPQHF; cdr3_nt: TGCGCCAGCAGCCAAGATCCGGGACACCTCAATCAGCCCCAGCATTTT
clone_size: .; v_call: TRBV9; d_call: TRBD1; j_call: TRBJ1-5; cdr3_aa: CASSPGQGEHQPQHF; cdr3_nt: TGTGCCAGCAGCCCGGGACAGGGGGAACATCAGCCCCAGCATTTT
clone_size: .; v_call: TRBV9; d_call: TRBD2; j_call: TRBJ2-1; cdr3_aa: CASSVELAGLHEQFF; cdr3_nt: TGTGCCAGCAGCGTAGAACTAGCGGGGCTCCATGAGCAGTTCTTC
clone_size: .; v_call: TRBV9; d_call: .; j_call: TRBJ2-1; cdr3_aa: CASSPGLSVANEQFF; cdr3_nt: TGTGCCAGCAGCCCTGGATTATCAGTAGCCAATGAGCAGTTCTTC
clone_size: .; v_call: TRBV7-9; d_call: .; j_call: TRBJ1-2; cdr3_aa: CASNTPGRVDGYTF; cdr3_nt: TGTGCCAGCAATACTCCGGGCAGGGTTGATGGCTACACCTTC
clone_size: .; v_call: TRBV28; d_call: TRBD1; j_call: TRBJ1-2; cdr3_aa: CASSLRDRGRSYGYTF; cdr3_nt: TGTGCCAGCAGTTTACGGGACAGGGGGCGCAGCTATGGCTACACCTTC
clone_size: .; v_call: TRBV30; d_call: .; j_call: TRBJ2-5; cdr3_aa: CAWSFTSGGQETQYF; cdr3_nt: TGTGCCTGGAGTTTCACCTCCGGGGGCCAGGAGACCCAGTACTTC
clone_size: .; v_call: TRBV7-9; d_call: TRBD2; j_call: TRBJ2-3; cdr3_aa: CASSFSGGQFTDTQYF; cdr3_nt: TGTGCCAGCAGCTTTTCGGGGGGGCAATTCACAGATACGCAGTATTTT
clone_size: .; v_call: TRBV4-1; d_call: .; j_call: TRBJ1-2; cdr3_aa: CASSQEPGAGGYTF; cdr3_nt: TGCGCCAGCAGCCAAGAACCGGGGGCCGGCGGCTACACCTTC
clone_size: .; v_call: TRBV6-5; d_call: TRBD1; j_call: TRBJ1-5; cdr3_aa: CASSSETGGVGPQHF; cdr3_nt: TGTGCCAGCAGCTCTGAGACAGGGGGCGTTGGGCCCCAGCATTTT
clone_size: once; v_call: TRBV9; d_call: .; j_call: TRBJ2-1; cdr3_aa: CASGGPDGNEQFF; cdr3_nt: TGTGCCAGCGGGGGGCCGGATGGCAATGAGCAGTTCTTC
clone_size: once; v_call: TRBV11-2; d_call: .; j_call: TRBJ1-5; cdr3_aa: CASSPDHNQPQHF; cdr3_nt: TGTGCCAGCAGCCCTGACCACAATCAGCCCCAGCATTTT
clone_size: .; v_call: TRBV2; d_call: .; j_call: TRBJ2-3; cdr3_aa: CATSVGQGGTDTQYF; cdr3_nt: TGTGCCACCTCTGTGGGGCAGGGTGGCACAGATACGCAGTATTTT
clone_size: .; v_call: TRBV7-2; d_call: .; j_call: TRBJ2-7; cdr3_aa: CASSLGTYEQYF; cdr3_nt: TGTGCCAGCAGCTTAGGAACCTACGAGCAGTACTTC
clone_size: .; v_call: TRBV5-1; d_call: TRBD1; j_call: TRBJ2-7; cdr3_aa: CASGGQGTREQYF; cdr3_nt: TGCGCCAGCGGAGGACAGGGGACGCGCGAGCAGTACTTC
clone_size: once; v_call: TRBV27; d_call: TRBD1; j_call: TRBJ2-1; cdr3_aa: CASSRHPGQIYNEQFF; cdr3_nt: TGTGCCAGCAGTCGCCACCCGGGACAGATTTACAATGAGCAGTTCTTC
clone_size: many; v_call: TRBV7-2; d_call: .; j_call: TRBJ1-2; cdr3_aa: CASSPHSDRESGYTF; cdr3_nt: TGTGCCAGCAGCCCCCATTCTGACCGTGAGTCGGGCTACACCTTC
clone_size: .; v_call: TRBV7-9; d_call: .; j_call: TRBJ1-1; cdr3_aa: CASTLPRTNIGEAFF; cdr3_nt: TGTGCCAGCACCCTCCCGAGGACCAACATAGGGGAAGCTTTCTTT
clone_size: .; v_call: TRBV15; d_call: TRBD2; j_call: TRBJ2-7; cdr3_aa: CATSRDPGLASEQYF; cdr3_nt: TGTGCCACCAGCAGAGATCCGGGACTAGCTTCCGAGCAGTACTTC
clone_size: .; v_call: TRBV5-4; d_call: .; j_call: TRBJ2-3; cdr3_aa: CASSLPAADPSDTQYF; cdr3_nt: TGTGCCAGCAGCTTGCCGGCAGCGGACCCGTCAGATACGCAGTATTTT
clone_size: .; v_call: TRBV5-1; d_call: TRBD1; j_call: TRBJ2-7; cdr3_aa: CASSPTGGSLYEQYF; cdr3_nt: TGCGCCAGCAGCCCGACAGGGGGGTCCCTCTACGAGCAGTACTTC
clone_size: .; v_call: TRBV27; d_call: TRBD2; j_call: TRBJ2-5; cdr3_aa: CASSLAQRGVEETQYF; cdr3_nt: TGTGCCAGCAGTTTAGCCCAGCGGGGGGTAGAAGAGACCCAGTACTTC
clone_size: .; v_call: TRBV14; d_call: .; j_call: TRBJ2-7; cdr3_aa: CASSLGGYEQYF; cdr3_nt: TGTGCCAGCAGCCTCGGGGGCTACGAGCAGTACTTC
clone_size: .; v_call: TRBV11-3; d_call: .; j_call: TRBJ1-2; cdr3_aa: CASSQGGNYGYTF; cdr3_nt: TGTGCCAGCAGCCAAGGGGGAAACTATGGCTACACCTTC
clone_size: .; v_call: TRBV5-1; d_call: .; j_call: TRBJ1-1; cdr3_aa: CASSFDSNTEAFF; cdr3_nt: TGCGCCAGCAGCTTTGATTCGAACACTGAAGCTTTCTTT
clone_size: .; v_call: TRBV28; d_call: .; j_call: TRBJ2-7; cdr3_aa: CASSLLEGDEQYF; cdr3_nt: TGTGCCAGCAGTTTACTTGAGGGTGACGAGCAGTACTTC
clone_size: once; v_call: TRBV7-2; d_call: .; j_call: TRBJ1-3; cdr3_aa: CASSLDNTSGNTIYF; cdr3_nt: TGTGCCAGCAGCTTAGATAACACGTCTGGAAACACCATATATTTT
clone_size: .; v_call: TRBV2; d_call: .; j_call: TRBJ1-1; cdr3_aa: CASSGWTLMGTEAFF; cdr3_nt: TGTGCCAGCAGTGGTTGGACCCTAATGGGGACTGAAGCTTTCTTT
clone_size: .; v_call: TRBV28; d_call: .; j_call: TRBJ2-5; cdr3_aa: CASSNLDGSQETQYF; cdr3_nt: TGTGCCAGCAGTAACCTCGACGGGAGTCAAGAGACCCAGTACTTC
clone_size: .; v_call: TRBV9; d_call: .; j_call: TRBJ1-1; cdr3_aa: CASSGYNPGTEAFF; cdr3_nt: TGTGCCAGCAGCGGATATAACCCAGGGACTGAAGCTTTCTTT
clone_size: .; v_call: TRBV18; d_call: TRBD2; j_call: TRBJ2-3; cdr3_aa: CASSPPRGDTGGSAQYF; cdr3_nt: TGTGCCAGCTCACCACCGCGGGGTGATACGGGGGGGTCTGCGCAGTATTTT
clone_size: .; v_call: TRBV19; d_call: .; j_call: TRBJ2-7; cdr3_aa: CASSIGLGDEQYF; cdr3_nt: TGTGCCAGTAGTATAGGGTTGGGAGACGAGCAGTACTTC
clone_size: .; v_call: TRBV11-3; d_call: TRBD1; j_call: TRBJ1-2; cdr3_aa: CASSLTGWYGYTF; cdr3_nt: TGTGCCAGCAGCCTGACAGGGTGGTATGGCTACACCTTC
clone_size: .; v_call: TRBV7-9; d_call: TRBD1; j_call: TRBJ1-2; cdr3_aa: CASSPQGALIDGYTF; cdr3_nt: TGTGCCAGCAGCCCCCAGGGGGCCCTAATAGATGGCTACACCTTC
clone_size: .; v_call: TRBV14; d_call: .; j_call: TRBJ1-2; cdr3_aa: CASSQVGAAFNYGYTF; cdr3_nt: TGTGCCAGCAGCCAGGTGGGGGCGGCCTTTAACTATGGCTACACCTTC
clone_size: .; v_call: TRBV28; d_call: TRBD1; j_call: TRBJ2-3; cdr3_aa: CASKVQGADTQYF; cdr3_nt: TGTGCCAGCAAGGTGCAGGGGGCAGATACGCAGTATTTT
clone_size: .; v_call: TRBV2; d_call: .; j_call: TRBJ2-7; cdr3_aa: CASSGTGNYEQYF; cdr3_nt: TGTGCCAGCAGTGGCACAGGGAACTACGAGCAGTACTTC
clone_size: .; v_call: TRBV7-9; d_call: .; j_call: TRBJ2-1; cdr3_aa: CASSSRALESYNEQFF; cdr3_nt: TGTGCCAGCAGCTCGCGGGCCTTAGAATCCTACAATGAGCAGTTCTTC
clone_size: few; v_call: TRBV19; d_call: .; j_call: TRBJ2-7; cdr3_aa: CASAPGYTYEQYF; cdr3_nt: TGTGCCAGCGCCCCGGGGTACACCTACGAGCAGTACTTC
clone_size: .; v_call: TRBV5-6; d_call: .; j_call: TRBJ1-5; cdr3_aa: CASEAGARQPQHF; cdr3_nt: TGTGCCAGCGAGGCAGGGGCTCGTCAGCCCCAGCATTTT
clone_size: .; v_call: TRBV5-1; d_call: TRBD2; j_call: TRBJ2-3; cdr3_aa: CASRAGGWTDTQYF; cdr3_nt: TGCGCCAGCAGGGCGGGGGGTTGGACAGATACGCAGTATTTT